This passage covers 13 T cell receptor beta chains from one sample sequenced in a study of T-cell memory formation after mild COVID-19. MiXCR was run by TCRdb on the 5' RACE reads, yielding one entry per CDR3 protein. This sample has approximately 500,000 distinct CDR3 sequences, with around 25% found just once. The sequencing input was PBMCs or a T cell subset sorted from them (not recorded which). The receptors stem from an adult woman who had mild COVID-19 (a few samples of this study predate the infection). Cell type and time point are not known.

This clonotype was observed at least ten times. V and J are TRBV4-1 and TRBJ1-2, with 8 bases aligning to TRBD1. J was trimmed by 6 bases and V by 1 base; bases with no gene match: 4. CDR1 is MGHRA and CDR2 is YSYEKL in the germline V gene. The CDR3 has 14 amino acids. CDR3 coding DNA: TGCGCCAGCAGCCAAGGATCGACAGGGGATGGCTACACCTTC. Its translation: CASSQGSTGDGYTF.

V usage is TRBV7-2 and J usage is TRBJ2-5; TRBD1 matches at 8 bases. The CDR3 extends over 15 amino acids. Trimming cost V 5 bases and J 3 bases; bases outside gene matches: 8. The germline CDR1 and CDR2 sequences are SGHTA and FQGNSA. In nucleotides, the CDR3 is TGTGCCAGCAGCCCCCGATCGGACAGGGAAGAGACCCAGTACTTC. As protein: CASSPRSDREETQYF.

This clonotype was seen only a few times. The junction differs from germline at one of its ends, possibly a read error. V is TRBV7-7 and J is TRBJ2-1, with 9 bases matching TRBD2. Germline V gene lookup returns CDR1 SSHAT and CDR2 FNYEAQ (reference sequence). The CDR3 covers 16 residues. The CDR3 nucleotides read TGTGCTAGCAGCCCCCGTGGGGCGGGAGGGCTAAATGAGCAGTTCTTC. Protein product: CASSPRGAGGLNEQFF.

The J gene is TRBJ1-1, the V gene TRBV7-2; no definite D call. Germline V gene lookup returns CDR1 SGHTA and CDR2 FQGNSA. Trimming removed 1 base at V and 1 base at J, with 10 bases between. The CDR3 has 15 residues. The CDR3 coding sequence is TGTGCCAGCAGCTTAGTTAAGGGTTCGAACACTGAAGCTTTCTTT. Its translation: CASSLVKGSNTEAFF. Looking up the rest from reference TRBV7-2 and TRBJ1-1 gives the full variable domain: GAGVSQSPSNKVTEKGKDVELRCDPISGHTALYWYRQSLGQGLEFLIYFQGNSAPDKSGLPSDRFSAERTGGSVSTLTIQRTQQEDSAVYLCASSLVKGSNTEAFFGQGTRLTVV.

This clonotype was picked up a small number of times. The J gene is TRBJ2-7, the V gene TRBV5-1; 7 nucleotides align to TRBD2. The germline gives CDR1 SGHRS, CDR2 YFSETQ. The CDR3 consists of 14 residues. J gave up 2 bases and V 2 bases, and 4 bases lay outside the gene matches. CDR3 sequence: CASSFAGVAYEQYF. DNA for the CDR3: TGCGCCAGCAGCTTCGCGGGAGTGGCCTACGAGCAGTACTTC.

The rearrangement links TRBV4-1 to TRBJ2-3, with a weak D call TRBD2 (6 bases). Germline V gives CDR1 MGHRA, CDR2 YSYEKL. The ends were cut back, 0 bases at V and 7 bases at J, with 14 bases in the middle. The CDR3 has 15 amino acids. CDR3 nucleotide sequence: TGCGCCAGCAGCCAAGATAGGAGGGAGAGGAATACGCAGTATTTT. Translation: CASSQDRRERNTQYF.

The chain couples TRBV7-9 to TRBJ2-5, with 10 bases lining up with TRBD2. Unmatched junction bases numbered 7, after V lost 6 bases and J lost 3 bases. The germline V gene has CDR1 SEHNR and CDR2 FQNEAQ (reference sequence). This CDR3 is built from 15 residues. The CDR3 nucleotides are TGTGCCAGCAGGAATGGACTAGCGGTGGAAGAGACCCAGTACTTC. Its translation is CASRNGLAVEETQYF.

This clonotype appeared a few times. The rearrangement uses TRBV5-5 and TRBJ1-1; 7 bases align to TRBD1. The CDR3 covers 17 residues. Trimming at V came to 4 bases and at J to 0 bases, leaving 12 bases not matched to a gene. Per the germline V gene, CDR1 is SGHKS and CDR2 is YYEKEE (reference sequence). For the CDR3, the DNA is TGTGCCAGCAGCCTATCCATACAGGGGAACCTGAACACTGAAGCTTTCTTT. This gives the protein CASSLSIQGNLNTEAFF.

This clonotype was observed at least ten times. The chain carries TRBV4-1 and TRBJ2-2, with D possibly matching TRBD1 (5 bases). V lost 1 base, J lost 2 bases, and 8 bases lay in between. The CDR3 consists of 15 residues. Germline V gene data show CDR1 as MGHRA and CDR2 as YSYEKL. Here the CDR3 reads CASSQGQTNTGELFF. DNA of the CDR3: TGCGCCAGCAGCCAAGGACAGACCAACACCGGGGAGCTGTTTTTT.

The J gene is TRBJ2-1, the V gene TRBV24-1, with 9 bases that match TRBD1. CDR3 length: 14 residues. With V trimmed by 7 bases and J by 3 bases, 3 bases remained unmatched. Germline CDR1 KGHDR, CDR2 SFDVKD. The CDR3 nucleotides read TGTGCCACCAGGGAGACAGGGGGCTACAATGAGCAGTTCTTC. Translation: CATRETGGYNEQFF.

This clonotype has only a few counts. The chain uses TRBV19 and TRBJ2-7; 11 bases map to TRBD2. The CDR3 extends over 16 amino acids. CDR1 is LNHDA, CDR2 SQIVND, per germline (reference sequence). Trimming at V came to 4 bases and at J to 0 bases, leaving 5 bases not matched to a gene. The CDR3 is CASSKGGTSGSYEQYF. The DNA for the CDR3 is TGTGCCAGTAGTAAAGGCGGGACTAGCGGCTCCTACGAGCAGTACTTC.

Only a few counts were recorded for this clonotype. The chain has TRBV24-1 and TRBJ2-7, with 8 bases identical to TRBD1. V was pared by 4 bases and J by 4 bases, with 5 bases of the junction left unmatched. The CDR3 is made up of 14 amino acids. Germline V lookup: CDR1 KGHDR, CDR2 SFDVKD. This CDR3 is CATSETGGWYEQYF. CDR3 DNA: TGTGCCACCAGTGAAACAGGGGGGTGGTACGAGCAGTACTTC.

J is TRBJ1-1 and V is TRBV5-1, with 9 bases identical to TRBD1. With V trimmed by 4 bases and J by 1 base, 5 bases remained unmatched. The V gene's germline CDR1 is SGHRS and CDR2 YFSETQ. The CDR3 contains 15 residues. CDR3 region: CASSPGQGSNTEAFF. CDR3 in DNA: TGCGCCAGCAGCCCGGGACAGGGTTCGAACACTGAAGCTTTCTTT.